The T cell receptor beta chain described here comes from a study of graft-versus-host responses after intestinal transplantation. Study as a whole: Isolated intestinal, liver-intestinal, or multivisceral transplants had been given to the recipients. All of the recipients had induction that used anti-thymocyte globulin, then tacrolimus and steroids for approximately 3 years. Study results and limitations: After transplant, early declines in HvG clones were associated with peak levels of circulating GvH clones. Among recipient marrow samples, GvH clones were found; some appeared first in ileum or blood.

Concerning this clone: The antigen is not known.

This table comes from immunoSEQ multiplex PCR, and its TCRdb copy is limited to in-frame clones, with some not included. The data hold nearly 100,000 clones, with 75% to 95% observed a single time. Per the germline V gene, CDR1 is ENHRY and CDR2 is SYGVKD. The V and J ends lost 9 bases and 6 bases, in that order; junction bases with no gene match: 12. This CDR3 region has 14 residues. The receptor comes from a human patient who received an intestinal transplant, so some T cells may come from the graft donor. This specimen was PBMCs, taken approximately 470 days after intestinal transplant. This chain uses TRBV10-3 with TRBJ2-3; the match to TRBD2 covers 7 bases. The CDR3 loop reads CAIGDYQNLDTQYF. The CDR3 DNA sequence: TGTGCCATTGGGGACTATCAAAACTTGGATACGCAGTATTTT.